This TCR beta chain was profiled in a study of OX40 agonist ivuxolimab in advanced cancers. The J segment lost 2 bases and the V segment lost 4 bases, leaving 0 bases of the junction unmatched. This CDR3 spans 14 amino acids. The germline V gene has CDR1 LNHDA and CDR2 SQIVND (reference sequence). Generated by immunoSEQ multiplex PCR, the TCRdb table keeps only in-frame clones and is missing some. This sample has tens of thousands of clones, with roughly 84% found just once. The receptor was derived from an adult with an advanced solid tumor such as melanoma, head and neck, liver or kidney cancer. The material sequenced was CD4+ or CD8+ T cells sorted from blood, taken in a trial of the OX40 agonist ivuxolimab. The chain has TRBV19 and TRBJ2-7; 12 positions agree with TRBD2. CDR3 DNA sequence: TGTGCCAGTAGTAGGACTAGCGGGGCCTACGAGCAGTACTTC. Its translation is CASSRTSGAYEQYF.